One sample yielded the 20 T cell receptor beta chains listed below, sequenced in a study of T cells in Graves' hyperthyroidism and ophthalmopathy. RNA transcripts provided the source from which TCR beta CDR3 regions were amplified. Primed by the HTBI set, a first-round RT-PCR was run on the TCR CDR3. TCRdb redid the calling of the multiplex PCR reads with MiXCR, one entry per CDR3 protein. The sample includes 300,000 or so distinct CDR3 sequences, roughly 15% of them seen just once. The material sequenced was blood. These receptors were obtained from a young man with Graves' hyperthyroidism.

The chain employs TRBV7-2 and TRBJ2-4, with D possibly matching TRBD2 (7 bases). This CDR3 is 16 amino acids long. Trimming stripped 3 bases from V and 0 bases from J, with 12 bases between. Looked up from germline, CDR1 is SGHTA and CDR2 is FQGNSA. In DNA, the CDR3 is TGTGCCAGCAGCTTGCTCGGGGGGCTAGCCAAAAACATTCAGTACTTC. Protein: CASSLLGGLAKNIQYF.

With regard to this clonotype: One end of the junction fails to match germline, which may point to a read error. V usage is TRBV5-1 and J usage is TRBJ2-1; a weak D match, TRBD2 (6 bases). CDR1 SGHRS and CDR2 YFSETQ come from the germline V gene. CDR3 length equals 14 residues. The DNA of the CDR3 is TGCGCCAGCAGCTTAGGCGGGACTTACAATGGGCAGTTCTTC. Amino acids: CASSLGGTYNGQFF.

The rearrangement joins TRBV7-9 to TRBJ2-2; D is possibly TRBD2 (6 bases). CDR3 length: 15 residues. The V end lost 2 bases, the J end lost 4 bases, and 11 bases lay between the germline ends. Germline CDR1 reads SEHNR; CDR2 reads FQNEAQ (reference sequence). The CDR3: CASSLTGEGTGELFF. The CDR3 DNA follows: TGTGCCAGCAGCTTAACGGGAGAGGGCACCGGGGAGCTGTTTTTT.

With respect to this clonotype: Just one base apart from a much larger clone, this may be a read error. V gene TRBV18 combines with J gene TRBJ1-1; D unclear. The CDR3 totals 12 residues. Deletions cut 4 bases from V and 6 bases from J, with 9 bases between. Looked up from germline, CDR1 is KGHSH and CDR2 is LQKENI. In DNA, the CDR3 is TGTGCCAGCTCACAGGAGTTCCCTGAAGCTTTCTTT. Amino acids: CASSQEFPEAFF.

A note on this clonotype: A much larger clone differs from this one at a single base, so this may be a read error. This chain uses TRBV2 with TRBJ1-1; 7 bases align to TRBD1. V lost 8 bases and J lost 2; bases outside the gene matches: 5. Germline CDR1 is SNHLY and CDR2 is FYNNEI. The CDR3 totals 13 residues. The CDR3 DNA is TGTGCCAGCCGGGACAGAAAAAACACTGAAGCTTTCTTT. Protein sequence: CASRDRKNTEAFF.

The table lists this clonotype with many counts. This sequence joins TRBV15 and TRBJ2-5; D unclear. Between the trimmed V and J ends, which lost 2 bases and 0 bases, there was a span of 10 bases. This CDR3 has 15 residues. The germline CDR1 and CDR2 sequences are LNHNV and YYDKDF (reference sequence). CDR3 sequence (DNA): TGTGCCACCAGCAGATCACCGCCCCACCAAGAGACCCAGTACTTC. The encoded protein is CATSRSPPHQETQYF.

The chain has TRBV5-4 and TRBJ1-6, with D uncertain. CDR1 and CDR2 from the germline V gene are SGHNT and YYREEE (reference sequence). Trimming stripped 4 bases from V and 11 bases from J, with 13 bases between. This CDR3 has 13 amino acids. In DNA, the CDR3 is TGTGCCAGCAGCGCAATTTTTGGGCCACCCCTCCACTTT. Translating it yields CASSAIFGPPLHF.

V is TRBV11-2 and J is TRBJ2-7, with TRBD1 matching over 9 bases. Trimming at V came to 6 bases and at J to 4 bases, leaving 13 bases not matched to a gene. The CDR3 length is 16 residues. From germline, CDR1 is SGHAT and CDR2 FQNNGV. The chain's CDR3 is CASSPIGVGTGYEQYF. The CDR3 nucleotides read TGTGCCAGCAGTCCGATTGGGGTCGGGACAGGGTACGAGCAGTACTTC.

This clonotype was observed many times. This chain connects TRBV20-1 to TRBJ2-1; 9 bases match TRBD1. Trimming removed 4 bases from V and 7 bases from J; junction bases left unmatched: 8. Germline V CDR1 and CDR2: DFQATT, SNEGSKA (reference sequence). The CDR3 contains 14 residues. CDR3 in amino acids: CSANSGQGWNEQFF. The DNA of the CDR3 is TGCAGTGCTAACTCGGGACAGGGATGGAATGAGCAGTTCTTC.

J is TRBJ2-3 and V is TRBV19; 7 bases are a match to TRBD1. This CDR3 contains 18 residues. The germline CDR1 and CDR2 sequences are LNHDA and SQIVND (reference sequence). V was clipped by 6 bases and J by 2 bases; unmatched bases: 17. Written as DNA, the CDR3 is TGTGCCAGTAGCCATACTCGGACAGGAATGGGGTCCACAGATACGCAGTATTTT. It yields the protein CASSHTRTGMGSTDTQYF.

With respect to this clonotype: Since a much larger clone is just one base distant, this may be a read error. In this CDR3 the conserved last residue, phenylalanine or tryptophan, is missing, so a read error is likely. The V call is TRBV12-3 or TRBV12-4, the J call TRBJ2-5; D gene unclear. Trimming stripped 8 bases from V and 1 base from J, with 11 bases between. This CDR3 comprises 13 residues. The CDR3 sequence: CASAVQIQETQYL. CDR3 coding DNA: TGTGCCAGCGCCGTACAGATCCAAGAGACCCAGTACCTC.

For this clonotype: This clone may be a read error of a much larger clone one base away. The chain links TRBV12-5 to TRBJ1-1; D call uncertain. Trimming removed 2 bases at V and 7 bases at J, with 20 bases between. Germline V gives CDR1 LGHNT, CDR2 FRNRAP. This CDR3 is built from 16 residues. The CDR3 DNA reads TGTGCTAGTGGTTTGCATCTCGGTGGGGTTAGCAGTGAAGCTTTCTTT. Translation gives CASGLHLGGVSSEAFF.

The V and J genes are TRBV30 and TRBJ2-7; D uncertain. V was trimmed by 0 bases and J by 6 bases, leaving 9 bases between them. The CDR3 is 12 amino acids. Germline CDR1 is GTSNPN and CDR2 is SVGIG (reference sequence). CDR3 amino acids: CAWSVWRSEQYF. For the CDR3, the DNA is TGTGCCTGGAGTGTATGGCGTTCCGAGCAGTACTTC. Based on the CDR3 plus reference TRBV30 and TRBJ2-7, the full variable domain is SQTIHQWPATLVQPVGSPLSLECTVEGTSNPNLYWYRQAAGRGLQLLFYSVGIGQISSEVPQNLSASRPQDRQFILSSKKLLLSDSGFYLCAWSVWRSEQYFGPGTRLTVT.

This rearrangement joins TRBV15 to TRBJ1-4; 7 bases align to TRBD1. The CDR3 totals 14 residues. The germline gives CDR1 LNHNV, CDR2 YYDKDF (reference sequence). The trim removed 2 bases at V and 12 bases at J, leaving 9 bases unmatched. CDR3 coding DNA: TGTGCCACCAGCAGAAAAGCGACAGGGTTTGAACTGTTTTTT. This encodes CATSRKATGFELFF. The whole variable domain, remainder taken from reference TRBV15 and TRBJ1-4, is DAMVIQNPRYQVTQFGKPVTLSCSQTLNHNVMYWYQQKSSQAPKLLFHYYDKDFNNEADTPDNFQSRRPNTSFCFLDIRSPGLGDTAMYLCATSRKATGFELFFGSGTQLSVL.

The sample holds a few counts of this clonotype. The chain has TRBV9 and TRBJ2-2; 9 bases are a match to TRBD2. The CDR3 runs 16 residues. Losses at the gene ends were 0 bases for V and 6 bases for J; bases not matched to a gene: 6. Germline V gene data show CDR1 as SGDLS and CDR2 as YYNGEE. The CDR3 sequence: CASSVAPGLAAGELFF. The CDR3 DNA reads TGTGCCAGCAGCGTAGCCCCGGGACTAGCAGCCGGGGAGCTGTTTTTT.

This clonotype appeared a few times. This sequence joins TRBV20-1 and TRBJ1-5; no clear D gene. V lost 3 bases to trimming and J lost 1 base, with 4 bases between them. CDR1 is DFQATT, CDR2 SNEGSKA, per germline (reference sequence). The CDR3 consists of 12 residues. This CDR3 reads CSASPSNQPQHF. CDR3 bases: TGCAGTGCTAGTCCCAGCAATCAGCCCCAGCATTTT.

This clonotype was seen ten or more times. This sequence joins TRBV11-2 and TRBJ2-7; 7 nucleotides agree with TRBD1. In germline, CDR1 is SGHAT, CDR2 FQNNGV. V lost 8 bases to trimming and J lost 2 bases; unmatched junction nucleotides: 6. This CDR3 contains 13 residues. In nucleotides, the CDR3 is TGTGCCAGCGAGAACACAGGGGCCTACGAGCAGTACTTC. This codes for CASENTGAYEQYF.

The count of this clonotype is one. The chain is built from TRBV6-1 and TRBJ2-1, with 15 bases aligning to TRBD2. This CDR3 contains 15 residues. Germline V gene lookup returns CDR1 MNHNS and CDR2 SASEGT. V was clipped by 3 bases and J by 9 bases; unmatched bases: 3. Here the CDR3 reads CASSEGLAGGGEQFF. CDR3 nucleotide sequence: TGTGCCAGCAGTGAGGGACTAGCGGGAGGAGGTGAGCAGTTCTTC.

This chain joins TRBV29-1 and TRBJ2-2; D remains ambiguous. Germline loops: CDR1 SQVTM, CDR2 ANQGSEA. This CDR3 region has 13 residues. Trimming removed 3 bases at V and 4 bases at J, with 9 bases between. CDR3 region: CSVEFKGTGELFF. CDR3 coding DNA: TGCAGCGTTGAGTTTAAGGGCACCGGGGAGCTGTTTTTT.

This clonotype has just a few counts. The chain employs TRBV14 and TRBJ2-1; D is unresolved. This CDR3 spans 15 amino acids. Germline V CDR1 and CDR2: SGHDN, FVKESK. The germline V and J ends were trimmed by 4 bases and 10 bases, with 20 bases remaining between them. The CDR3 protein is CASSLNTIRGGEQFF. CDR3 sequence (DNA): TGTGCCAGCAGCCTGAACACGATCCGAGGCGGAGAGCAGTTCTTC.